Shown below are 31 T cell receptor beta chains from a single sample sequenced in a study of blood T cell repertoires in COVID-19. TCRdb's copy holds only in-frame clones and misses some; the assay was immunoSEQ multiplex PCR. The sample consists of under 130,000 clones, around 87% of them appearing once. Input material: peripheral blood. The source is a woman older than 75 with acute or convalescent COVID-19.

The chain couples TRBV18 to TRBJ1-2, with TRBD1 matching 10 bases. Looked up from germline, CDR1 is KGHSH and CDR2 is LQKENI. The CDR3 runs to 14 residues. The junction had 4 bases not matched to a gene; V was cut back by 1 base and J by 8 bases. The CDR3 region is CASSPLRDRGGYTF. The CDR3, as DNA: TGTGCCAGCTCACCACTCCGGGACAGGGGCGGCTACACCTTC.

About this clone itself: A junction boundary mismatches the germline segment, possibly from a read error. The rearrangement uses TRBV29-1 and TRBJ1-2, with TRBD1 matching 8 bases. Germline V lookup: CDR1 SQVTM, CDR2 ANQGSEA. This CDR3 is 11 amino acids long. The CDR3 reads CSVTDGQGFSF. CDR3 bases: TGCAGCGTTACCGACGGACAGGGCTTCTCCTTC. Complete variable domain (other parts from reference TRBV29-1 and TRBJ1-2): SAVISQKPSRDICQRGTSLTIQCQVDSQVTMMFWYRQQPGQSLTLIATANQGSEATYESGFVIDKFPISRPNLTFSTLTVSNMSPEDSSIYLCSVTDGQGFSFGSGTRLTVV.

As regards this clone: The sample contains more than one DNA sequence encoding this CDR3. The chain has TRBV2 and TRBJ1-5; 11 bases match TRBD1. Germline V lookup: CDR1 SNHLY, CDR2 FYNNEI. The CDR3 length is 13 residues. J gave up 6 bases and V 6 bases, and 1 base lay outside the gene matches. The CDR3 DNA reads TGTGCCAGCAGCGGACAGGGGGCTCAGCCCCAGCATTTT. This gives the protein CASSGQGAQPQHF.

This chain's CDR3 is CASSLVSQGFYEQYF. For the CDR3, the DNA is TGTGCCAGCAGCTTAGTCTCACAGGGATTCTACGAGCAGTACTTC. This chain links TRBV7-2 with TRBJ2-7; a possible D gene is TRBD1 (6 bases). V shed 1 base and J shed 3 bases, with 13 bases lying between them. Germline V gene lookup returns CDR1 SGHTA and CDR2 FQGNSA. The CDR3 is 15 residues long. Using reference TRBV7-2 and TRBJ2-7 for the parts outside the CDR3, the full variable domain is GAGVSQSPSNKVTEKGKDVELRCDPISGHTALYWYRQSLGQGLEFLIYFQGNSAPDKSGLPSDRFSAERTGGSVSTLTIQRTQQEDSAVYLCASSLVSQGFYEQYFGPGTRLTVT.

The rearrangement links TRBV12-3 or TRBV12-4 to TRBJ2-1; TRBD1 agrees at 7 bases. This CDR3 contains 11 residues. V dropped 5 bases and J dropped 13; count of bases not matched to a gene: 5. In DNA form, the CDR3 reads TGTGCCAGCAGTCGGACAGGTTTACAGTTCTTC. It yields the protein CASSRTGLQFF.

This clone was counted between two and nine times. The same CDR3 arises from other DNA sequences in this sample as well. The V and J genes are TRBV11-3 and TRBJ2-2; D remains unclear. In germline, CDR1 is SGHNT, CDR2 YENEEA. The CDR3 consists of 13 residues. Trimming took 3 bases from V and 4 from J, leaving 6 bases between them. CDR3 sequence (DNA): TGTGCCAGCAGCTTTGATAGCACCGGGGAGCTGTTTTTT. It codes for CASSFDSTGELFF.

The CDR3 DNA reads as TGTGCCAGCAGTACGGACAGAAATCAGCCCCAGCATTTT. Translation: CASSTDRNQPQHF. V is TRBV2 and J is TRBJ1-5, with a possible D match to TRBD1 (6 bases). The V end lost 5 bases, the J end lost 4 bases, and 9 bases lay between the germline ends. There are 13 residues in the CDR3. Germline CDR1 is SNHLY and CDR2 is FYNNEI.

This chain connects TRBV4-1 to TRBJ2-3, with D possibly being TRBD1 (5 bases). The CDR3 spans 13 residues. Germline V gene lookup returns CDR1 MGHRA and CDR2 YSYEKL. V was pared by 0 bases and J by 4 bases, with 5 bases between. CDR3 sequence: CASSQEGPDTQYF. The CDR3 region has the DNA TGCGCCAGCAGCCAAGAGGGGCCAGATACGCAGTATTTT.

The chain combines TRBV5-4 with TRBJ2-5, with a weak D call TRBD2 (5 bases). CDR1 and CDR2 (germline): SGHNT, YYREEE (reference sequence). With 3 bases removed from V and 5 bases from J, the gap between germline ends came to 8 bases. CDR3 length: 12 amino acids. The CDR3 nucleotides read TGTGCCAGCAGCTGGAGGTCGGAGACCCAGTACTTC. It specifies CASSWRSETQYF.

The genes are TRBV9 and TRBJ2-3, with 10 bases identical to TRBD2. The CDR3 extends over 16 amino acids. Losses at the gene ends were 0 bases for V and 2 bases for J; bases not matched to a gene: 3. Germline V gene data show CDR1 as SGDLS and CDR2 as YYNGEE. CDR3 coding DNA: TGTGCCAGCAGCGTAGCAGCGGGGGGGCCCACAGATACGCAGTATTTT. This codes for CASSVAAGGPTDTQYF.

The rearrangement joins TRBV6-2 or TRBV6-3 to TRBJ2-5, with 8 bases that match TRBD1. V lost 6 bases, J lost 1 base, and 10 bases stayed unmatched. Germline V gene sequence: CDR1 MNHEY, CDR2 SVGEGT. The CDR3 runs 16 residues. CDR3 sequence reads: CASRPRTGLGQETQYF. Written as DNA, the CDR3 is TGTGCCAGCAGACCTCGGACAGGGCTGGGCCAAGAGACCCAGTACTTC.

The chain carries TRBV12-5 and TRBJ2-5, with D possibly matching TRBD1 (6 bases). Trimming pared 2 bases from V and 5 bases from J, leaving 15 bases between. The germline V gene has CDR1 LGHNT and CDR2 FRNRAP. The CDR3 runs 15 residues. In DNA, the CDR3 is TGTGCTAGTGGTTTGATACCGGCTCAGGGGGAGACCCAGTACTTC. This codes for CASGLIPAQGETQYF.

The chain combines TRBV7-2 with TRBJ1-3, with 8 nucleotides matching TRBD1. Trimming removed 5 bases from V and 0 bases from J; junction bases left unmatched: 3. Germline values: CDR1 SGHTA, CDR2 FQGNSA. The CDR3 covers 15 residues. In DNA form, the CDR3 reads TGTGCCAGCAGCCTTACAGGGGGCTCTGGAAACACCATATATTTT. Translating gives CASSLTGGSGNTIYF.

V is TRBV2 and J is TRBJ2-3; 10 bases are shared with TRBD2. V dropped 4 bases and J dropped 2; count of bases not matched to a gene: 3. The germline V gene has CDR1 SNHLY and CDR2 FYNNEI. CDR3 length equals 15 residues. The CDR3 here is CASSVSGGPTDTQYF. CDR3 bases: TGTGCCAGCAGTGTTAGCGGGGGGCCCACAGATACGCAGTATTTT. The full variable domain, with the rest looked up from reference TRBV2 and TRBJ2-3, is EPEVTQTPSHQVTQMGQEVILRCVPISNHLYFYWYRQILGQKVEFLVSFYNNEISEKSEIFDDQFSVERPDGSNFTLKIRSTKLEDSAMYFCASSVSGGPTDTQYFGPGTRLTVL.

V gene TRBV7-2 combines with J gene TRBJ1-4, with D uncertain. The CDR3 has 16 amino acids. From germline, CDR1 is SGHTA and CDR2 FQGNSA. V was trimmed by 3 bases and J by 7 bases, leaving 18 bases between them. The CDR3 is CASSFEPGPLGEKLFF. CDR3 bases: TGTGCCAGCAGCTTCGAGCCGGGTCCCCTAGGTGAAAAACTGTTTTTT.

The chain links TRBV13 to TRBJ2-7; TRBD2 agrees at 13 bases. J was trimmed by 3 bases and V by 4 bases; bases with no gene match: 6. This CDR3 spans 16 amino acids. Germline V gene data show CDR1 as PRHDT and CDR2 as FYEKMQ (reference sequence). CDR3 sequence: CASSSWTSGGIYEQYF. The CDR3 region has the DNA TGTGCCAGCAGCTCCTGGACTAGCGGGGGAATCTACGAGCAGTACTTC.

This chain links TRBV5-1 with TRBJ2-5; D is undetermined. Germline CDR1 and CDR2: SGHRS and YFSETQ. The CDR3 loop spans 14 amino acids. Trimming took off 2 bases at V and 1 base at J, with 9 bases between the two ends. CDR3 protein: CASSFTDIQETQYF. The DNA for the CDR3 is TGCGCCAGCAGCTTTACAGATATCCAAGAGACCCAGTACTTC.

The CDR3 region is CASSSGETQYF. DNA for the CDR3: TGTGCCAGCAGTTCGGGGGAGACCCAGTACTTC. The V gene is TRBV28, the J gene TRBJ2-5; tentatively, D is TRBD2 (5 bases). Trimming shortened V by 4 bases and J by 5 bases, and 5 bases separated the two germline ends. There are 11 residues in the CDR3. CDR1 is MDHEN, CDR2 SYDVKM, per germline.

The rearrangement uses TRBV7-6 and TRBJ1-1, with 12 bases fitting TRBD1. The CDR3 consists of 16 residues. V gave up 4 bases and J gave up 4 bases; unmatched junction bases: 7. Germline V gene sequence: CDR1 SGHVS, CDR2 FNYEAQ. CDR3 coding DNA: TGTGCCAGCAGCTGGGGGGGACAGGGGGCGGCCACTGAAGCTTTCTTT. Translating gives CASSWGGQGAATEAFF.

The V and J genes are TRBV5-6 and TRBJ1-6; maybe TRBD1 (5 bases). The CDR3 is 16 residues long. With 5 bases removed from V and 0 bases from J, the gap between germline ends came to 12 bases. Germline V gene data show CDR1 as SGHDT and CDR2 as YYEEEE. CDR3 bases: TGTGCCAGCAGGGGGACTGGGAGCTCCTATAATTCACCCCTCCACTTT. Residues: CASRGTGSSYNSPLHF. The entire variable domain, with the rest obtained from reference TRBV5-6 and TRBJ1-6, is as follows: DAGVTQSPTHLIKTRGQQVTLRCSPKSGHDTVSWYQQALGQGPQFIFQYYEEEERQRGNFPDRFSGHQFPNYSSELNVNALLLGDSALYLCASRGTGSSYNSPLHFGNGTRLTVT.

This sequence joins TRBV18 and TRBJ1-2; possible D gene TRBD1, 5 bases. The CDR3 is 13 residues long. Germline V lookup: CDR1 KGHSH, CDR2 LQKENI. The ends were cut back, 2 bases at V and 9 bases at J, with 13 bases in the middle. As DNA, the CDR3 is TGTGCCAGCTCACCATTCCAGGGCAAGAGCTACACCTTC. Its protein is CASSPFQGKSYTF.

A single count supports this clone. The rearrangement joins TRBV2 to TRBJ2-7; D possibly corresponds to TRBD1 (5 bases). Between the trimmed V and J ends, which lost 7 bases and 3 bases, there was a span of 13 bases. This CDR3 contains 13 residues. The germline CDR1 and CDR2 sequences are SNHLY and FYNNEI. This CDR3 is CASTMGPSYEQYF. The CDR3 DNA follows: TGTGCCAGCACCATGGGGCCTAGCTACGAGCAGTACTTC.

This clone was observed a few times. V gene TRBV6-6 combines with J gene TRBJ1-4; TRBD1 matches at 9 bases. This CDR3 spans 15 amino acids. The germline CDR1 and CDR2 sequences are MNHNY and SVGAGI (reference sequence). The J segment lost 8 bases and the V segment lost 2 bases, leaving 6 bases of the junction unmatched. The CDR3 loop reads CASSYAGQGREKLFF. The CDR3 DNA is TGTGCCAGCAGTTACGCGGGACAGGGTAGGGAAAAACTGTTTTTT.

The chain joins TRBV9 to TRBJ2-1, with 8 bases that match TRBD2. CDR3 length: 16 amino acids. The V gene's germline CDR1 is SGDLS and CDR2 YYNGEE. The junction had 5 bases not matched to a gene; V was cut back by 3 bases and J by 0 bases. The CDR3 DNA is TGTGCCAGCAGCGAAGAGCGGGGGCCCTCCTACAATGAGCAGTTCTTC. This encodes CASSEERGPSYNEQFF.

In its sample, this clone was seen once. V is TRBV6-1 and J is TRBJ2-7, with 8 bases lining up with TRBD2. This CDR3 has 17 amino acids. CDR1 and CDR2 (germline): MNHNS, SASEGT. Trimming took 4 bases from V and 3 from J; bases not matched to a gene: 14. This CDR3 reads CASSGRRGAPDFYEQYF. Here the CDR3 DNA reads TGTGCCAGCAGTGGACGGCGGGGGGCTCCCGATTTCTACGAGCAGTACTTC.

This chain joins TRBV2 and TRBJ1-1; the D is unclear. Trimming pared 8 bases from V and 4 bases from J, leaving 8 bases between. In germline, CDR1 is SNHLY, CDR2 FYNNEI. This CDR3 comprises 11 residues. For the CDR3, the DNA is TGTGCCAGCCCTACTTCCACTGAAGCTTTCTTT. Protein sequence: CASPTSTEAFF.

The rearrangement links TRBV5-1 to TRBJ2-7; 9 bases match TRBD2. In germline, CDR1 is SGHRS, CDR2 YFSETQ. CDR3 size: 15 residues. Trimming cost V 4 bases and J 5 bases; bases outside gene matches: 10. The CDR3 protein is CASSKWTSVSDEQYF. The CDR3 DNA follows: TGCGCCAGCAGCAAATGGACTAGCGTGAGTGACGAGCAGTACTTC.

The CDR3 bases are TGTGCCAGCTCACCACTCCGGGACAGGGCCTCAGATACGCAGTATTTT. Translating it yields CASSPLRDRASDTQYF. The chain recombines TRBV18 with TRBJ2-3; 9 bases are shared with TRBD1. Germline CDR1 is KGHSH and CDR2 is LQKENI. After removal of 1 base from V and 4 bases from J, the junction contained 6 bases not matched to a gene. The CDR3 spans 16 residues.

The CDR3 here is CSGEQGAGYGYTF. CDR3 bases: TGCAGCGGCGAACAGGGGGCCGGCTATGGCTACACCTTC. J is TRBJ1-2 and V is TRBV29-1, with 9 bases that match TRBD1. CDR3 length equals 13 residues. V lost 7 bases to trimming and J lost 4 bases; unmatched junction nucleotides: 7. Germline V gene data show CDR1 as SQVTM and CDR2 as ANQGSEA.

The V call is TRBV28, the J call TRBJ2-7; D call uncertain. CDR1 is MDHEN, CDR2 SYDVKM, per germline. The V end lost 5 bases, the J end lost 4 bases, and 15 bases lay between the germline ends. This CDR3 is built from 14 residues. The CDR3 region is CASSPEGYGYEQYF. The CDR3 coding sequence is TGTGCCAGCAGTCCGGAAGGCTACGGGTACGAGCAGTACTTC.

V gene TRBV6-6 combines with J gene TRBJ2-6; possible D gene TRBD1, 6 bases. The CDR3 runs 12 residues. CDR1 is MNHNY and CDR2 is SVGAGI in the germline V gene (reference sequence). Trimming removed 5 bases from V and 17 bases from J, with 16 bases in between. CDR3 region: CASSTRTDLMTF. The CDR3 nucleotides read TGTGCCAGCAGTACTCGGACAGACCTCATGACTTTC.